Given below is one T cell receptor (beta chain) in context. Its target is unknown. The study ran its PCR with 60 Vbeta and 13 Jbeta primers. The method was immunoSEQ multiplex PCR; TCRdb's version includes in-frame clones alone and lacks a portion of them. The repertoire holds some 150,000 clones, with around 80% as singletons. V gave up 2 bases and J gave up 0 bases, with 14 bases separating them. CDR3 length equals 17 residues. Germline V gene data show CDR1 as GTSNPN and CDR2 as SVGIG (reference sequence). These data originate in a study of cytomegalovirus exposure and HLA in healthy donors. General study findings and limits: There were 150 to 200 TCR beta chains listed as cytomegalovirus-associated. The study found most TCR sequences rare, yet found some public TCRs in many donors. Fewer N-insertions (relative to the roughly 630-donor mean) were reportedly seen in an Asian-associated ancestry cluster in a later analysis.

The chain links TRBV30 to TRBJ2-6; tentatively, D is TRBD1 (6 bases). The sample was PBMCs. This clonotype originated in a man aged 18 to 29 in good health and CMV-seropositive. CDR3 loop: CAWSKGVSISGANVLTF. Written as DNA, the CDR3 is TGTGCCTGGAGTAAGGGGGTGTCAATCTCTGGGGCCAACGTCCTGACTTTC.